A single sample is the source of the 4 T cell receptor beta chains below, sequenced in a study of cytomegalovirus exposure and HLA in healthy donors. A multiplex PCR was run with 60 Vbeta primers and 13 Jbeta primers. The method was immunoSEQ multiplex PCR; TCRdb's version includes in-frame clones alone and lacks a portion of them. This sample yields tens of thousands of clones, of which about 70% are seen a single time; around 2.3% belongs to the top ten. Sequencing was done on a sample of PBMCs. These receptors were obtained from a man younger than 40 in good health and CMV-seronegative.

CDR3 in DNA: TGTGCCAGCAGCTTAGTGCCAGGGGTCGGGCAGCCCCAGCATTTT. Protein product: CASSLVPGVGQPQHF. V gene TRBV7-2 combines with J gene TRBJ1-5; D possibly corresponds to TRBD1 (6 bases). From germline, CDR1 is SGHTA and CDR2 FQGNSA. The CDR3 extends over 15 amino acids. Trimming removed 1 base from V and 7 bases from J, with 14 bases in between.

Concerning this clone: The sample carries other DNA sequences with the same CDR3. The rearrangement uses TRBV27 and TRBJ1-5; D is uncertain. V shed 2 bases and J shed 1 base, with 3 bases lying between them. The CDR3 has 13 residues. Germline CDR1 and CDR2: MNHEY and SMNVEV (reference sequence). The CDR3 DNA follows: TGTGCCAGCAGTTTAGGCAGCAATCAGCCCCAGCATTTT. It translates to CASSLGSNQPQHF.

This clone occurred a few times. The rearrangement links TRBV7-7 to TRBJ2-5, with TRBD2 identical over 11 bases. Trimming took 6 bases from V and 3 from J; bases not matched to a gene: 9. CDR1 SSHAT and CDR2 FNYEAQ come from the germline V gene (reference sequence). This CDR3 has 16 amino acids. CDR3 sequence reads: CASSPTSGTKKETQYF. The CDR3 DNA follows: TGTGCCAGCAGTCCGACTAGCGGGACGAAAAAAGAGACCCAGTACTTC.

This clone was seen a handful of times. The V and J genes are TRBV11-3 and TRBJ2-1; 9 positions agree with TRBD2. V shed 0 bases and J 7 bases; nucleotides not matched to a gene: 10. The germline V gene has CDR1 SGHNT and CDR2 YENEEA. The CDR3 is 17 residues long. Here the CDR3 DNA reads TGTGCCAGCAGCTTAGATCTCGATAGCGGGAGTAGAAATGAGCAGTTCTTC. This encodes CASSLDLDSGSRNEQFF.